One and the same sample provided the 18 T cell receptor beta chains below, sequenced in a study of cytomegalovirus exposure and HLA in healthy donors. This PCR relied on a set of 60 Vbeta primers and 13 Jbeta primers. Sequencing used immunoSEQ multiplex PCR; TCRdb keeps in-frame clones, though not all of them. Counted here are around 180,000 clones, 75% to 85% occurring once; the ten biggest clones make up 1.4% to 1.5%. Sample: PBMCs. All receptors derive from a woman younger than 45 in good health and CMV-seropositive.

V usage is TRBV10-3 and J usage is TRBJ1-2, with a tentative D call TRBD1 (6 bases). CDR3 length equals 15 residues. Germline loops: CDR1 ENHRY, CDR2 SYGVKD. Between the trimmed V and J ends, which lost 0 bases and 4 bases, there was a span of 12 bases. Here the CDR3 reads CAISESQGTSYGYTF. CDR3 sequence (DNA): TGTGCCATCAGTGAGTCGCAGGGGACCTCCTATGGCTACACCTTC.

This chain joins TRBV2 and TRBJ2-4, with D perhaps matching TRBD2 (6 bases). The germline V gene encodes CDR1 SNHLY and CDR2 FYNNEI. The V end was cut by 3 bases, the J end by 5 bases, with 11 bases between. CDR3 length: 14 residues. The CDR3 loop reads CASSDHGSQNIQYF. As DNA, the CDR3 is TGTGCCAGCAGTGACCACGGGAGTCAAAACATTCAGTACTTC. The full variable domain, its missing parts supplied by reference TRBV2 and TRBJ2-4, is EPEVTQTPSHQVTQMGQEVILRCVPISNHLYFYWYRQILGQKVEFLVSFYNNEISEKSEIFDDQFSVERPDGSNFTLKIRSTKLEDSAMYFCASSDHGSQNIQYFGAGTRLSVL.

CDR3 nucleotide sequence: TGTGCCAGCTCTGGGGCCGAAACTAGCGGGAGGTTCTACAATGAGCAGTTCTTC. Translating it yields CASSGAETSGRFYNEQFF. The rearrangement links TRBV7-8 to TRBJ2-1; TRBD2 aligns across 12 bases. The V gene end was trimmed by 8 bases and the J gene end by 3 bases; junction bases not matched to a gene: 14. This CDR3 has 18 residues. Per germline, CDR1 SGHVS and CDR2 FQNEAQ. Filled out from reference TRBV7-8 and TRBJ2-1, the complete variable domain reads GAGVSQSPRYKVAKRGQDVALRCDPISGHVSLFWYQQALGQGPEFLTYFQNEAQLDKSGLPSDRFFAERPEGSVSTLKIQRTQQEDSAVYLCASSGAETSGRFYNEQFFGPGTRLTVL.

This chain links TRBV7-3 with TRBJ1-4; TRBD1 matches at 8 bases. This CDR3 comprises 15 residues. Germline V CDR1 and CDR2: SGHTA, FQGTGA. Germline trimming cut 2 bases from V and 4 bases from J; bases unmatched to any gene: 3. The CDR3 bases are TGTGCCAGCAGCTTACCGGGACAGGTTAATGAAAAACTGTTTTTT. As protein: CASSLPGQVNEKLFF.

The chain links TRBV28 to TRBJ1-1; no clear D gene. CDR3 length: 12 amino acids. Germline-derived CDR1 and CDR2 are MDHEN and SYDVKM. V was trimmed by 2 bases and J by 7 bases, leaving 8 bases between them. CDR3: CASSLAFGEAFF. CDR3 in DNA: TGTGCCAGCAGTTTAGCGTTCGGTGAAGCTTTCTTT.

The chain combines TRBV5-4 with TRBJ2-7, with 8 nucleotides matching TRBD2. The germline V gene has CDR1 SGHNT and CDR2 YYREEE (reference sequence). This CDR3 comprises 15 residues. Losses at the gene ends were 1 base for V and 7 bases for J; bases not matched to a gene: 10. The CDR3 sequence: CASSLRSGSFEEQYF. DNA for the CDR3: TGTGCCAGCAGCTTGAGGAGCGGGAGTTTCGAGGAGCAGTACTTC. Combining the CDR3 with reference TRBV5-4 and TRBJ2-7 gives the whole variable domain ETGVTQSPTHLIKTRGQQVTLRCSSQSGHNTVSWYQQALGQGPQFIFQYYREEENGRGNFPPRFSGLQFPNYSSELNVNALELDDSALYLCASSLRSGSFEEQYFGPGTRLTVT.

The chain carries TRBV6-5 and TRBJ2-2, with 13 positions matching TRBD2. The CDR3 runs 14 residues. Looked up from germline, CDR1 is MNHEY and CDR2 is SVGAGI. The V and J ends lost 10 bases and 7 bases, in that order; junction bases with no gene match: 6. The CDR3 bases are TGTGCCACACAGACTAGCGGGAGGCTCGGGGAGCTGTTTTTT. Amino acids: CATQTSGRLGELFF.

This clone was observed a handful of times. The V and J genes are TRBV9 and TRBJ2-6; D is uncertain. CDR3 length: 15 residues. V was clipped by 0 bases and J by 0 bases, with 4 bases between them. Germline V gene lookup returns CDR1 SGDLS and CDR2 YYNGEE. The CDR3: CASSVGSSGANVLTF. CDR3 DNA sequence: TGTGCCAGCAGCGTAGGGAGCTCTGGGGCCAACGTCCTGACTTTC.

The chain has TRBV5-1 and TRBJ2-7; D might be TRBD2 (7 bases). The germline V and J ends were trimmed by 4 bases and 2 bases, with 13 bases remaining between them. The germline CDR1 and CDR2 sequences are SGHRS and YFSETQ. This CDR3 region has 14 residues. The CDR3 region is CASSAGAATYEQYF. Written as DNA, the CDR3 is TGCGCCAGCAGCGCGGGGGCTGCGACCTACGAGCAGTACTTC.

The rearrangement uses TRBV5-4 and TRBJ2-5; TRBD2 is a possible D gene (6 bases). This CDR3 region has 15 residues. Germline-derived CDR1 and CDR2 are SGHNT and YYREEE (reference sequence). The V end lost 4 bases, the J end lost 0 bases, and 13 bases lay between the germline ends. This CDR3 reads CASSQRPGDQETQYF. CDR3 nucleotides: TGTGCCAGCAGCCAACGCCCGGGGGACCAAGAGACCCAGTACTTC.

The gene calls are TRBV11-3 and TRBJ2-5, with TRBD2 identical over 9 bases. The CDR3 runs 17 residues. Germline V gene sequence: CDR1 SGHNT, CDR2 YENEEA. Germline trimming cut 2 bases from V and 5 bases from J; bases unmatched to any gene: 12. The CDR3 region has the DNA TGTGCCAGCAGCTTATCAACGCGGGGGGGTTACGGGGAGACCCAGTACTTC. Its translation: CASSLSTRGGYGETQYF.

This clone has only one observation. The chain is built from TRBV6-1 and TRBJ2-7; 8 nucleotides match TRBD1. Looked up from germline, CDR1 is MNHNS and CDR2 is SASEGT. This CDR3 contains 15 residues. Losses at the gene ends were 6 bases for V and 0 bases for J; bases not matched to a gene: 7. The CDR3 spells CASRRWTGPSYEQYF. DNA of the CDR3: TGTGCCAGCAGACGTTGGACAGGGCCCTCCTACGAGCAGTACTTC.

This clone was observed once. The chain carries TRBV27 and TRBJ2-3; possible D gene TRBD2, 5 bases. The germline CDR1 and CDR2 sequences are MNHEY and SMNVEV (reference sequence). V was trimmed by 4 bases and J by 2 bases, leaving 13 bases between them. This CDR3 is 15 amino acids long. CDR3 region: CASSYVSEATDTQYF. The DNA for the CDR3 is TGTGCCAGCAGTTATGTTTCGGAGGCCACAGATACGCAGTATTTT.

The J gene is TRBJ1-5, the V gene TRBV6-1, with 7 nucleotides matching TRBD1. J was trimmed by 0 bases and V by 4 bases; bases with no gene match: 6. The CDR3 is 16 amino acids. Germline V gives CDR1 MNHNS, CDR2 SASEGT. The CDR3 bases are TGTGCCAGCAGTGCTGGGACAGTTTATAGCAATCAGCCCCAGCATTTT. It encodes CASSAGTVYSNQPQHF.

This sequence joins TRBV28 and TRBJ1-1; D might be TRBD1 (5 bases). The CDR3 runs to 13 residues. The V end was cut by 6 bases, the J end by 11 bases, with 19 bases between. In germline, CDR1 is MDHEN, CDR2 SYDVKM. In DNA, the CDR3 is TGTGCCAGCAGACAGACCCAGGGTGGTATGGCTTTCTTT. Protein: CASRQTQGGMAFF.

Points on this clone: The sample holds other DNA sequences that translate to the same CDR3. The J gene is TRBJ2-3, the V gene TRBV7-9; TRBD2 matches at 7 bases. This CDR3 comprises 17 residues. Germline V CDR1 and CDR2: SEHNR, FQNEAQ (reference sequence). V shed 2 bases, J shed 6 bases, and the junction held 14 bases outside the gene matches. The CDR3 spells CASSLPRAGRGSDTQYF. CDR3 coding DNA: TGTGCCAGCAGCTTACCCCGAGCGGGAAGAGGCTCGGATACGCAGTATTTT.

This clone was counted a single time. The rearrangement links TRBV9 to TRBJ1-2; possible D gene TRBD1, 5 bases. The V gene lost 2 bases and the J gene lost 8 bases, with 19 bases spanning the gap. This CDR3 comprises 15 residues. The germline gives CDR1 SGDLS, CDR2 YYNGEE. CDR3 protein: CASSVQGGEVWGYTF. DNA of the CDR3: TGTGCCAGCAGCGTTCAGGGTGGAGAAGTTTGGGGCTACACCTTC. Variable domain in full (rest from reference TRBV9 and TRBJ1-2): DSGVTQTPKHLITATGQRVTLRCSPRSGDLSVYWYQQSLDQGLQFLIQYYNGEERAKGNILERFSAQQFPDLHSELNLSSLELGDSALYFCASSVQGGEVWGYTFGSGTRLTVV.

This rearrangement joins TRBV27 to TRBJ1-5; D perhaps matches TRBD1 (6 bases). Germline V gene data show CDR1 as MNHEY and CDR2 as SMNVEV (reference sequence). Trimming took 4 bases from V and 2 from J, leaving 15 bases between them. The CDR3 runs to 16 residues. The CDR3 nucleotides read TGTGCCAGCAGTTCCTCCACCAGGGGTCGCAATCAGCCCCAGCATTTT. It encodes CASSSSTRGRNQPQHF.